The entry below describes one T cell receptor beta chain. This sample stems from a study of blood T cell repertoires in COVID-19. Study summary: The study drew acute and convalescent COVID-19 samples from the United States, Italy and Spain. T cells, B-cell-depleted T cells, or PBMCs supplied cDNA or gDNA.

Germline CDR1 LGHNA, CDR2 YNFKEQ. CDR3 length: 13 amino acids. The ends were cut back, 4 bases at V and 3 bases at J, with 9 bases in the middle. Under the authors' procedure: How many nucleated cells were present was estimated from reference gene primer amplification. Libraries were prepared by immunoSEQ multiplex PCR; TCRdb keeps only in-frame clonotypes and omits some of them. V and J calls and clone size are copied from that table; D and trimming were computed from the DNA. Altogether 100,000 to 150,000 clones are present, roughly 75% being singletons, with the ten largest covering approximately 16%.

The TCR was taken from a man between 60 and 75 years old with active or convalescent COVID-19. The chain has TRBV4-2 and TRBJ2-5; D is possibly TRBD2 (5 bases). The specimen sequenced was peripheral blood. The CDR3 bases are TGTGCCAGCAGCCGAGTCGGGGAAGAGACCCAGTACTTC. Encoded protein: CASSRVGEETQYF.